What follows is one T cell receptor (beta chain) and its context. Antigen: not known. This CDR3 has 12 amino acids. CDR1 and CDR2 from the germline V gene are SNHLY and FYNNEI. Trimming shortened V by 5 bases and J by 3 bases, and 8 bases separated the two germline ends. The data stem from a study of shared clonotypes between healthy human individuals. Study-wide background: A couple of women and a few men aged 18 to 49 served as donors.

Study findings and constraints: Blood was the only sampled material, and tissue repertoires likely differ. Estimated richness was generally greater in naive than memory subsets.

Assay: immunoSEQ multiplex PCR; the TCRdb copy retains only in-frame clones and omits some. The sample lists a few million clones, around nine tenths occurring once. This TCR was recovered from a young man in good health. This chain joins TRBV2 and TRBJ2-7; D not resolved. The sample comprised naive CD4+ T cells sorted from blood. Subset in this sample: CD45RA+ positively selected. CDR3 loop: CASSTDNYEQYF. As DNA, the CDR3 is TGTGCCAGCAGTACGGATAACTACGAGCAGTACTTC.